Shown below are 24 T cell receptor beta chains from a single sample sequenced in a study of shared clonotypes between healthy human individuals. TCRdb's table, derived via immunoSEQ multiplex PCR, lists solely in-frame clones and lacks some. In the table there are a few hundred thousand clones, just over 75% of which are singletons. Sample: PBMCs. The receptors were gathered from a woman aged 40-49 years in good health. Some clones in this sample may be carry-over from other donors' samples.

This chain joins TRBV4-2 and TRBJ2-6; weak D call: TRBD2 (6 bases). Germline V gene data show CDR1 as LGHNA and CDR2 as YNFKEQ. V lost 1 base and J lost 1, with 8 bases in between. The CDR3 consists of 16 residues. The chain's CDR3 is CASSQVGGSGANVLTF. Written as DNA, the CDR3 is TGTGCCAGCAGCCAAGTTGGAGGGTCTGGGGCCAACGTCCTGACTTTC.

The CDR3: CSVEMGTDTQYF. CDR3 nucleotide sequence: TGCAGCGTTGAAATGGGCACAGATACGCAGTATTTT. The chain couples TRBV29-1 to TRBJ2-3; D gene unclear. Germline assignment: CDR1 SQVTM and CDR2 ANQGSEA. This CDR3 is 12 amino acids long. Between the trimmed V and J ends, which lost 2 bases and 1 base, there was a span of 4 bases.

The gene calls are TRBV9 and TRBJ2-7; no reliable D call. Germline V gene data show CDR1 as SGDLS and CDR2 as YYNGEE. The CDR3 is 12 amino acids. Deletions cut 3 bases from V and 4 bases from J, with 8 bases between. CDR3 in DNA: TGTGCCAGCAGCGAGACCGGGTACGAGCAGTACTTC. Protein: CASSETGYEQYF.

This clone was observed once. The chain carries TRBV19 and TRBJ2-7; 7 nucleotides agree with TRBD1. CDR3 length: 16 amino acids. V shed 4 bases and J 3 bases; nucleotides not matched to a gene: 12. Looked up from germline, CDR1 is LNHDA and CDR2 is SQIVND (reference sequence). DNA for the CDR3: TGTGCCAGTAGTACTCAACCGGGACAGAAATACTACGAGCAGTACTTC. The encoded protein is CASSTQPGQKYYEQYF.

J is TRBJ2-1 and V is TRBV4-2; 12 bases are a match to TRBD2. Germline trimming cut 5 bases from V and 4 bases from J; bases unmatched to any gene: 6. The CDR3 runs 16 residues. CDR1 is LGHNA and CDR2 is YNFKEQ in the germline V gene. In nucleotides, the CDR3 is TGTGCCAGCAGCTTACGGACTAGCGGGGAATACAATGAGCAGTTCTTC. Residues: CASSLRTSGEYNEQFF.

This sequence joins TRBV9 and TRBJ2-1; D is perhaps TRBD2 (6 bases). Germline V gene data show CDR1 as SGDLS and CDR2 as YYNGEE. Trimming took off 3 bases at V and 4 bases at J, with 11 bases between the two ends. The CDR3 has 14 residues. The CDR3 DNA reads TGTGCCAGCAGCGCTACTAGCACTTACAATGAGCAGTTCTTC. Protein product: CASSATSTYNEQFF.

About this clone: This sequence is one base from a far larger clone and is likely a read error. V usage is TRBV2 and J usage is TRBJ2-7, with no clear D. This CDR3 spans 14 amino acids. Per the germline V gene, CDR1 is SNHLY and CDR2 is FYNNEI. This CDR3 is CASSEAGYSYEQNF. The CDR3 nucleotides are TGTGCCAGCAGTGAGGCAGGTTATTCCTACGAGCAGAACTTC.

This sequence joins TRBV5-5 and TRBJ1-2; the D gene is possibly TRBD1 (5 bases). The CDR3 is 15 amino acids. V lost 3 bases and J lost 2, with 14 bases in between. Germline V lookup: CDR1 SGHKS, CDR2 YYEKEE (reference sequence). CDR3 residues: CASSSQGPLNYGYTF. In nucleotides, the CDR3 is TGTGCCAGCAGCTCCCAGGGACCTCTGAACTATGGCTACACCTTC.

The genes are TRBV28 and TRBJ1-4, with a tentative D call TRBD1 (6 bases). V was shortened by 5 bases and J by 8 bases, with 12 bases between the two germline ends. Germline values: CDR1 MDHEN, CDR2 SYDVKM. The CDR3 is 13 amino acids. The CDR3: CASSIRTAEKLFF. CDR3 nucleotides: TGTGCCAGCAGTATCCGGACAGCCGAAAAACTGTTTTTT.

This clone was seen a handful of times. J is TRBJ2-7 and V is TRBV7-3; TRBD2 agrees at 9 bases. Losses at the gene ends were 5 bases for V and 0 bases for J; bases not matched to a gene: 11. Germline V gives CDR1 SGHTA, CDR2 FQGTGA. The CDR3 totals 17 residues. The CDR3 sequence is CASSLSRLAATSYEQYF. In DNA, the CDR3 is TGTGCCAGCAGCCTATCCAGACTAGCGGCTACCTCCTACGAGCAGTACTTC. The variable domain in full, completed from reference TRBV7-3 and TRBJ2-7, reads GAGVSQTPSNKVTEKGKYVELRCDPISGHTALYWYRQSLGQGPEFLIYFQGTGAADDSGLPNDRFFAVRPEGSVSTLKIQRTERGDSAVYLCASSLSRLAATSYEQYFGPGTRLTVT.

This rearrangement joins TRBV5-1 to TRBJ2-7; weak D call: TRBD1 (6 bases). Germline lookup yields CDR1 SGHRS and CDR2 YFSETQ. V was cut by 0 bases and J by 4 bases, with 17 bases left in between. The CDR3 has 16 residues. DNA for the CDR3: TGCGCCAGCAGCTTGGACGCGCCCACCAGGGGATACGAGCAGTACTTC. This translates into CASSLDAPTRGYEQYF.

Remarks on this clone: The sample contains more than one DNA sequence encoding this CDR3. The V call is TRBV2, the J call TRBJ2-7; D is undetermined. This CDR3 is built from 11 residues. The germline gives CDR1 SNHLY, CDR2 FYNNEI. V was cut by 4 bases and J by 2 bases, with 3 bases left in between. DNA for the CDR3: TGTGCCAGCAGTGCACCCTACGAGCAGTACTTC. Its translation is CASSAPYEQYF.

This clone has ten or more counts. The V and J genes are TRBV6-1 and TRBJ1-4; D not resolved. Germline-derived CDR1 and CDR2 are MNHNS and SASEGT. The CDR3 totals 10 residues. Between the trimmed V and J ends, which lost 1 base and 14 bases, there was a span of 5 bases. CDR3 sequence: CASSEGRLFF. The DNA for the CDR3 is TGTGCCAGCAGTGAAGGCAGGCTGTTTTTT.

V usage is TRBV10-3 and J usage is TRBJ2-7, with D possibly matching TRBD1 (6 bases). The V end lost 10 bases, the J end lost 6 bases, and 19 bases lay between the germline ends. CDR1 is ENHRY and CDR2 is SYGVKD in the germline V gene. The CDR3 extends over 13 amino acids. CDR3 DNA sequence: TGTGCCACCACCGGACAGCCCGAAGGCGAGCAGTACTTC. Encoded protein: CATTGQPEGEQYF.

The V gene is TRBV7-2, the J gene TRBJ2-5; 10 nucleotides agree with TRBD1. Germline V gene data show CDR1 as SGHTA and CDR2 as FQGNSA. The V gene end was trimmed by 5 bases and the J gene end by 5 bases; junction bases not matched to a gene: 5. The length of the CDR3 is 14 residues. CDR3 DNA: TGTGCCAGCAGCCGAGACAGGGGGCAGGAGACCCAGTACTTC. It encodes CASSRDRGQETQYF.

The J gene is TRBJ2-6, the V gene TRBV19; no reliable D call. CDR1 is LNHDA and CDR2 is SQIVND in the germline V gene (reference sequence). The CDR3 is made up of 16 amino acids. Between the trimmed V and J ends, which lost 8 bases and 0 bases, there was a span of 14 bases. CDR3 region: CASSDLSSSGANVLTF. In nucleotides, the CDR3 is TGTGCCAGTTCGGACCTTAGCTCCTCTGGGGCCAACGTCCTGACTTTC. Complete variable domain (other parts from reference TRBV19 and TRBJ2-6): DGGITQSPKYLFRKEGQNVTLSCEQNLNHDAMYWYRQDPGQGLRLIYYSQIVNDFQKGDIAEGYSVSREKKESFPLTVTSAQKNPTAFYLCASSDLSSSGANVLTFGAGSRLTVL.

The table lists this clone with a count of one. J is TRBJ2-5 and V is TRBV28; 9 nucleotides line up with TRBD2. The J call may be wrong; the DNA end is better matched by TRBJ2-7. CDR1 and CDR2 (germline): MDHEN, SYDVKM. The CDR3 is 12 amino acids. CDR3 region: CASTSGVYEQYF. The CDR3 coding sequence is TGTGCCAGCACTAGCGGGGTCTACGAGCAGTACTTC.

In this sample, this clone turned up a few times. The rearrangement uses TRBV2 and TRBJ1-1; D might be TRBD1 (5 bases). This CDR3 region has 14 residues. Deletions cut 7 bases from V and 9 bases from J, with 21 bases between. Germline lookup yields CDR1 SNHLY and CDR2 FYNNEI. The CDR3 reads CASKTLTASRQAFF. The CDR3, as DNA: TGTGCCAGCAAAACCCTGACAGCATCCCGACAAGCTTTCTTT.

This clone was detected once. The V and J genes are TRBV7-3 and TRBJ2-2, with D possibly being TRBD1 (7 bases). V lost 0 bases and J lost 7, with 15 bases in between. Germline assignment: CDR1 SGHTA and CDR2 FQGTGA. The CDR3 spans 16 residues. The CDR3 nucleotides are TGTGCCAGCAGCTTAACTCGCCAGGGGGGACACGGGGAGCTGTTTTTT. It is translated as CASSLTRQGGHGELFF.

The chain is built from TRBV19 and TRBJ1-3; no firm D call. The CDR3 totals 17 residues. Trimming took 6 bases from V and 4 from J, leaving 22 bases between them. The germline V gene has CDR1 LNHDA and CDR2 SQIVND (reference sequence). CDR3 sequence: CASSNLGRRPPGNTIYF. The CDR3 bases are TGTGCCAGTAGCAACCTAGGGCGCCGACCCCCCGGAAACACCATATATTTT.

The V gene is TRBV5-4, the J gene TRBJ2-2; D is undetermined. Trimming cost V 0 bases and J 8 bases, with 8 bases left between them. The CDR3 consists of 13 residues. Germline lookup yields CDR1 SGHNT and CDR2 YYREEE (reference sequence). CDR3 residues: CASSLVLRGELFF. The CDR3 coding sequence is TGTGCCAGCAGCTTGGTGCTTAGGGGGGAGCTGTTTTTT. The full variable domain, with the rest looked up from reference TRBV5-4 and TRBJ2-2, is ETGVTQSPTHLIKTRGQQVTLRCSSQSGHNTVSWYQQALGQGPQFIFQYYREEENGRGNFPPRFSGLQFPNYSSELNVNALELDDSALYLCASSLVLRGELFFGEGSRLTVL.

CDR3 DNA: TGTGCCAGCAGCGTGGACTACCCGAACACCGGGGAGCTGTTTTTT. Translated, it gives CASSVDYPNTGELFF. The chain combines TRBV9 with TRBJ2-2, with D perhaps matching TRBD2 (6 bases). Germline V CDR1 and CDR2: SGDLS, YYNGEE. V was pared by 2 bases and J by 0 bases, with 8 bases between. This CDR3 spans 15 amino acids.

The J gene is TRBJ2-7, the V gene TRBV27; D unclear. This CDR3 is 17 amino acids long. Germline CDR1 and CDR2: MNHEY and SMNVEV (reference sequence). The germline V and J ends were trimmed by 5 bases and 7 bases, with 27 bases remaining between them. The CDR3 nucleotides are TGTGCCAGCAGTCTCCACCCTCGGCGCGGAAACTACGGGGAGCAGTACTTC. It specifies CASSLHPRRGNYGEQYF.

This clone appeared a single time. The CDR3 DNA reads as TGTGCCAGCAGTGCAAACAGGGGAAGAGGTGCTTTCTTT. Protein sequence: CASSANRGRGAFF. The rearrangement joins TRBV27 to TRBJ1-1, with 7 positions matching TRBD1. The CDR3 is made up of 13 amino acids. V lost 5 bases to trimming and J lost 11 bases; unmatched junction nucleotides: 11. The germline CDR1 and CDR2 sequences are MNHEY and SMNVEV (reference sequence).